This T cell receptor (beta chain) was identified in a study of blood T cells in healthy people across ages. The CDR3 has 18 residues. With 6 bases clipped from V and 1 base from J, the junction kept 10 bases outside the gene matches. Through a sample-barcoded 5' primer and a J-beta primer mix, a second PCR was run for roughly 6 to 11 cycles. TCRdb used MiXCR to reprocess the 5' RACE reads, holding one entry per CDR3 protein. Of around 1.7 million distinct CDR3 sequences in the sample, 28% are singletons; the top ten hold 7.7%. Sequencing used blood. The chain uses TRBV12-3 or TRBV12-4 and TRBJ2-4, with 12 bases that match TRBD1. This TCR was sampled from a woman aged 25 to 39 in good health. DNA of the CDR3: TGTGCCAGCAGGCGGGGACAGGGGGCGGAGGTTGCCAAAAACATTCAGTACTTC. It translates to CASRRGQGAEVAKNIQYF.